This TCR beta chain comes out of a study of regulatory T cells in long-lasting Graves disease. Construction of the TCR beta libraries employed iRepertoire HTBI primers in conjunction with Arm-PCR of CDR3 regions. Original methodology: The samples included around 65 TRBV and 15 or so TRBJ segments. Each CDR3 protein is one row after TCRdb ran MiXCR on the multiplex PCR reads. These V and J calls rely on TCRdb rather than the paper's analysis. The sample has a few hundred thousand distinct CDR3 sequences, roughly 25% seen once. Sample time point: persistent/refractory GD, antithyroid drugs over 5 years with positive TRAb. The TCR library was made from RNA extracted from PBMCs. Study-wide points: TCR diversity was lower in persistent Graves' patients (versus newly diagnosed ones). Investigators studied peripheral blood only, not thyroid tissue.

Regarding this clonotype: What it binds is not known.

The origin of this receptor is a woman aged 40 to 50 with Graves disease. The sample consisted of peripheral blood mononuclear cells (PBMCs), taken when the disease was refractory, from a patient treated with antithyroid drugs.

CDR3 amino acids: CASSLFLAGTSYEQYF. CDR3 in DNA: TGTGCCAGCAGCTTATTCCTAGCGGGAACCTCCTACGAGCAGTACTTC. The chain carries TRBV7-9 and TRBJ2-7; 9 positions match TRBD2. CDR1 is SEHNR, CDR2 FQNEAQ, per germline (reference sequence). This CDR3 has 16 amino acids. V lost 2 bases and J lost 0; bases outside the gene matches: 5.